This note documents a single TCR beta chain sequence. CDR3 length equals 14 residues. Germline CDR1 reads GTSNPN; CDR2 reads SVGIG (reference sequence). V lost 3 bases to trimming and J lost 5 bases; unmatched junction nucleotides: 5. Measured with immunoSEQ multiplex PCR; TCRdb has only the in-frame clones, and not every one. The sample consists of around 70,000 clones, 91% of them appearing once. This sample is drawn from a study of T cell changes during pregnancy in multiple sclerosis. The clonotype was recovered from a female donor with multiple sclerosis, enrolled in a pregnancy study. The sample here was peripheral blood, taken in the second trimester of pregnancy. V gene TRBV30 combines with J gene TRBJ2-5; 11 nucleotides match TRBD1. The CDR3 nucleotides read TGTGCCTGGAGAGGACAGGGGGCGCGGGAGACCCAGTACTTC. Its translation: CAWRGQGARETQYF.